The source of this T cell receptor beta chain is a study of Ad26.COV2.S vaccination and SARS-CoV-2 variants. Sequencing was performed with immunoSEQ multiplex PCR; in TCRdb, only in-frame clones are kept and a portion is missing. The sample lists just over 350,000 clones, under 95% occurring once. This TCR came from a human donor who had recovered from COVID-19. The sample consisted of peripheral blood, taken after recovery from COVID-19.

The CDR3 is CASRLTSGYEQYF. In nucleotides, the CDR3 is TGTGCCAGCAGGCTGACTAGCGGCTACGAGCAGTACTTC. This chain joins TRBV12-3 or TRBV12-4 and TRBJ2-7; 9 positions agree with TRBD2. CDR3 length: 13 amino acids. The junction had 3 bases not matched to a gene; V was cut back by 6 bases and J by 3 bases.